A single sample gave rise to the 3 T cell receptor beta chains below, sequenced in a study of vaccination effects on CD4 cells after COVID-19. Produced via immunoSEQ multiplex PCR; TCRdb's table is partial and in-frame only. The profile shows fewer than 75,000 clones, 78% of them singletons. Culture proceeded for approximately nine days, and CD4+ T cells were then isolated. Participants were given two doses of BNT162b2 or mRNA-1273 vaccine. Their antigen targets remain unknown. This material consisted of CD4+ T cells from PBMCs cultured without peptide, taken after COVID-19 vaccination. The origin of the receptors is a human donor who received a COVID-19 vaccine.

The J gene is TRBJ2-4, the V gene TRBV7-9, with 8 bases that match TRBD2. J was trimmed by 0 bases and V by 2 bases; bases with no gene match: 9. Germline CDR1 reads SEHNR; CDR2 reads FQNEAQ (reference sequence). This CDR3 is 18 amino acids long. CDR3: CASSLWARGGIAKNIQYF. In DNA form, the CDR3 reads TGTGCCAGCAGCTTATGGGCGCGCGGGGGGATAGCCAAAAACATTCAGTACTTC.

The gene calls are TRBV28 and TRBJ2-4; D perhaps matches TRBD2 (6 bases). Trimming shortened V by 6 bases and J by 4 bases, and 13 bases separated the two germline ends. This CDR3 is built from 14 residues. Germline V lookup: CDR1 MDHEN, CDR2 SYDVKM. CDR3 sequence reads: CASSPRLEKNIQYF. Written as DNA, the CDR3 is TGTGCCAGCAGCCCCCGACTAGAGAAAAACATTCAGTACTTC.

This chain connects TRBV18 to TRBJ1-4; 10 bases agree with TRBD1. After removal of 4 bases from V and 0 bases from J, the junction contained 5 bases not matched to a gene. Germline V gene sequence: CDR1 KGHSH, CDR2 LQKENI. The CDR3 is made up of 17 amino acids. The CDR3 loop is CASSLGQGDATNEKLFF. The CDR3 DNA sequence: TGTGCCAGCTCACTTGGACAGGGGGACGCAACTAATGAAAAACTGTTTTTT.